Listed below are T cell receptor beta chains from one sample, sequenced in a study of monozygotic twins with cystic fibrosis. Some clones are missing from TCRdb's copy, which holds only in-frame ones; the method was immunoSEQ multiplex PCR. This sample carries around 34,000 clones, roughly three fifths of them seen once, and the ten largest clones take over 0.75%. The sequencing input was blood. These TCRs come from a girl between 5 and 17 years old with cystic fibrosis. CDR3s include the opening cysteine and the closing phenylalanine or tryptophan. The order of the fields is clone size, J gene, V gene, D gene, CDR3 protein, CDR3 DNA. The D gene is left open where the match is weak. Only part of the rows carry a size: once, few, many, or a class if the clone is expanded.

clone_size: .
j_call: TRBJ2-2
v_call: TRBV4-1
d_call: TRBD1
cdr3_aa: CASSQQGAGELFF
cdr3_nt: TGCGCCAGCAGCCAACAGGGGGCCGGGGAGCTGTTTTTT

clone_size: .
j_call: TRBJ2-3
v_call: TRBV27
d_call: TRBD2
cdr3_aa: CASSFPGLKDTQYF
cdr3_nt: TGTGCCAGCAGTTTTCCGGGACTAAAAGATACGCAGTATTTT

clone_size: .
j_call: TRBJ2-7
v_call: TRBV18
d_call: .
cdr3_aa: CASSTVEYEQYF
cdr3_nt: TGTGCCAGCTCGACAGTAGAGTACGAGCAGTACTTC

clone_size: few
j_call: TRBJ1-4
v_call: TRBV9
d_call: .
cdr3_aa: CASSPRGAGEDKLFF
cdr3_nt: TGTGCCAGCAGCCCAAGAGGTGCAGGGGAGGACAAACTGTTTTTT

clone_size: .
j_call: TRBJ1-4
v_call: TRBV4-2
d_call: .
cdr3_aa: CASSQGDREEKLFF
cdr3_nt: TGTGCCAGCAGCCAAGGGGACCGCGAGGAAAAACTGTTTTTT

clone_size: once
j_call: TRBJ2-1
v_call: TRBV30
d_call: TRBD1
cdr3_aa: CAWSPRDSQFF
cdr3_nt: TGTGCCTGGAGTCCGAGGGACAGCCAGTTCTTC

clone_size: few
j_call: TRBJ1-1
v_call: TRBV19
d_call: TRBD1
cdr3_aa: CASRRGDRVEAFF
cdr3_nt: TGTGCCAGTAGACGCGGAGACAGGGTTGAAGCTTTCTTT

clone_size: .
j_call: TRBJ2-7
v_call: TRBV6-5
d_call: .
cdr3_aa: CASRKTRDSYEQYF
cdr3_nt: TGTGCCAGCAGGAAGACTAGAGACTCCTACGAGCAGTACTTC

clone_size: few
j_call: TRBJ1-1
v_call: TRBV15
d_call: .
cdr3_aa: CATSREGENTEAFF
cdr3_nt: TGTGCCACCAGCAGAGAGGGAGAGAACACTGAAGCTTTCTTT

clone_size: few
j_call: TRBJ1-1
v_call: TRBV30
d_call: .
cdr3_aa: CAWSKQGNTEAFF
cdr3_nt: TGTGCCTGGAGTAAACAGGGGAACACTGAAGCTTTCTTT

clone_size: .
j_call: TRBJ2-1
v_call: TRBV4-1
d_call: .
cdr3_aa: CASSQRRGLKDYNEQFF
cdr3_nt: TGCGCCAGCAGCCAAAGGCGGGGCCTAAAGGACTACAATGAGCAGTTCTTC